Each of the 10 T cell receptor beta chains below was sequenced from the same sample in a study of blood T cell repertoires in COVID-19. Repertoires were generated with immunoSEQ multiplex PCR, while TCRdb's copy carries only in-frame clones and drops some. Of over 200,000 clones listed, 83% are singletons. Source material: peripheral blood. Receptors originate from an older man with acute or convalescent COVID-19.

V is TRBV2 and J is TRBJ2-7; tentative D call: TRBD2 (5 bases). The CDR3 is made up of 12 amino acids. Germline values: CDR1 SNHLY, CDR2 FYNNEI. Trimming pared 8 bases from V and 6 bases from J, leaving 14 bases between. The CDR3 here is CASGGGLGEQYF. The CDR3 DNA sequence: TGTGCCAGCGGTGGCGGGCTGGGCGAGCAGTACTTC.

This rearrangement joins TRBV5-1 to TRBJ2-3; D may be TRBD2 (5 bases). With 4 bases removed from V and 2 bases from J, the gap between germline ends came to 8 bases. Germline V gives CDR1 SGHRS, CDR2 YFSETQ. The CDR3 loop spans 13 amino acids. The CDR3: CASSTGNTDTQYF. Written as DNA, the CDR3 is TGCGCCAGCAGCACGGGGAACACAGATACGCAGTATTTT.

This chain uses TRBV27 with TRBJ2-3; D may be TRBD1 (5 bases). V was shortened by 2 bases and J by 1 base, with 13 bases between the two germline ends. Germline lookup yields CDR1 MNHEY and CDR2 SMNVEV (reference sequence). This CDR3 is 16 amino acids long. The CDR3: CASSLPGSLGTDTQYF. Written as DNA, the CDR3 is TGTGCCAGCAGTTTACCAGGGTCCCTGGGCACAGATACGCAGTATTTT.

This chain links TRBV12-3 or TRBV12-4 with TRBJ1-5; D may be TRBD1 (6 bases). Deletions cut 6 bases from V and 5 bases from J, with 11 bases between. The length of the CDR3 is 13 residues. CDR3 sequence: CASSKAGDQPQHF. DNA for the CDR3: TGTGCCAGCAGCAAAGCAGGGGATCAGCCCCAGCATTTT.

V and J are TRBV9 and TRBJ2-1; TRBD2 matches at 10 bases. The length of the CDR3 is 19 residues. V was clipped by 0 bases and J by 4 bases; unmatched bases: 13. Germline CDR1 reads SGDLS; CDR2 reads YYNGEE. The CDR3 sequence is CASSVATGSSGSVYNEQFF. The CDR3 DNA reads TGTGCCAGCAGCGTAGCTACGGGGTCTAGCGGGAGTGTGTACAATGAGCAGTTCTTC.

The chain joins TRBV28 to TRBJ2-5, with D possibly being TRBD2 (6 bases). Per germline, CDR1 MDHEN and CDR2 SYDVKM. V lost 2 bases to trimming and J lost 0 bases, with 7 bases between them. This CDR3 region has 14 residues. The CDR3 loop reads CASSLGGYQETQYF. The DNA of the CDR3 is TGTGCCAGCAGTTTAGGGGGGTACCAAGAGACCCAGTACTTC.

This clone came up a few times. This chain joins TRBV10-3 and TRBJ1-3; D perhaps matches TRBD1 (6 bases). V lost 6 bases and J 0 bases, leaving 15 bases between the germline ends. The CDR3 is 16 amino acids. The V gene's germline CDR1 is ENHRY and CDR2 SYGVKD. CDR3 residues: CAISALTGASGNTIYF. CDR3 nucleotide sequence: TGTGCCATCAGCGCATTGACAGGTGCCTCTGGAAACACCATATATTTT.

J is TRBJ2-2 and V is TRBV6-5; the D is unclear. This CDR3 is built from 11 residues. The ends were cut back, 7 bases at V and 4 bases at J, with 4 bases in the middle. The V gene's germline CDR1 is MNHEY and CDR2 SVGAGI. The DNA of the CDR3 is TGTGCCAGCACATTCACCGGGGAGCTGTTTTTT. It yields the protein CASTFTGELFF.

The CDR3 loop is CASSFNRQGSLNSPLHF. The CDR3 DNA follows: TGTGCCAGCAGTTTCAATCGACAGGGTTCGTTGAATTCACCCCTCCACTTT. This chain connects TRBV6-2 or TRBV6-3 to TRBJ1-6, with 7 bases that match TRBD1. Germline CDR1 and CDR2: MNHEY and SVGEGT. The CDR3 sequence is 17 residues long. Trimming took 4 bases from V and 7 from J; bases not matched to a gene: 13.

This chain connects TRBV19 to TRBJ1-5, with D unclear. Trimming stripped 5 bases from V and 4 bases from J, with 18 bases between. The CDR3 is 16 residues long. Germline V gene lookup returns CDR1 LNHDA and CDR2 SQIVND (reference sequence). CDR3 protein: CASSDGGFSGNQPQHF. The CDR3 DNA reads TGTGCCAGTAGTGATGGTGGGTTCTCCGGGAATCAGCCCCAGCATTTT.